Listed below are T cell receptor beta chains from one sample, sequenced in a study of tumor and adjacent non-tumor tissue in lung cancer. TCRdb itself ran the multiplex PCR reads through MiXCR, one entry per CDR3 protein. The sample carries approximately 110,000 distinct CDR3 sequences, about 64% recorded once. The specimen was distant non-tumor lung tissue. The receptor source for this set is a man in his 60s with non-small cell lung cancer. CDR3s include the opening cysteine and the closing phenylalanine or tryptophan.

v_gene	j_gene	CDR3aa
TRBV4-3	TRBJ2-1	CTSGQTRTDYNEQFF
TRBV11-2	TRBJ1-4	CARSQTRDEKLFF
TRBV4-1	TRBJ1-2	CASSHGPGQGQSYGYTF
TRBV6-5	TRBJ1-6	CASRIRDNHNSPLHF
TRBV19	TRBJ2-2	CASSNPTGLGELFF
TRBV29-1	TRBJ2-6	CSVFWTSGRAGANVLTF
TRBV7-8	TRBJ2-3	CASSYSGSQTDTQYF
TRBV2	TRBJ1-5	CASKGGGNSNQSQHF
TRBV11-3	TRBJ1-1	CPSSLAGPVAAFF
TRBV5-6	TRBJ2-7	CAGSMGFSGSYEQYF
TRBV20-1	TRBJ2-7	CSARDNEQYF
TRBV29-1	TRBJ2-7	CSTGDPGNEQYF
TRBV6-6	TRBJ1-1	CASSLGRDTEAFF
TRBV25-1	TRBJ2-2	CASSEAGQYTGELFF
TRBV11-1	TRBJ2-7	CASSTAGQGRYVQYF
TRBV12-3/TRBV12-4	TRBJ1-5	CASSPDRGNQPQHF
TRBV12-3/TRBV12-4	TRBJ2-1	CANSHSRGPYSEQFF
TRBV6-5	TRBJ2-7	CASSYGAGGRGEQYF